This T cell receptor beta chain derives from a study of tumor-infiltrating lymphocytes in localized non-small cell lung cancer. Looking at the study overall: Resected tumor was paired with non-adjacent uninvolved lung from the same patient. Points from the study as a whole: Technical variation could not be separated from intratumor heterogeneity here. Compared with uninvolved lung, tumors showed higher T cell infiltration by TCRbeta sequencing.

TCRdb's table, derived via immunoSEQ multiplex PCR, lists solely in-frame clones and lacks some. The repertoire holds 7,000 to 9,000 clones, with 61% as singletons. Comment on this clone: Its antigen is not identified.

The source material was lung tumor tissue. The source is a human donor with non-small cell lung cancer.

The CDR3: CASSLGGAGRDGYTF. The CDR3 region has the DNA TGTGCCAGCAGCTTGGGAGGGGCAGGGCGGGACGGCTACACCTTC. The rearrangement uses TRBV5-4 and TRBJ1-2, with D perhaps TRBD1 (5 bases). The CDR3 is made up of 15 amino acids. The germline V gene has CDR1 SGHNT and CDR2 YYREEE (reference sequence). V was trimmed by 0 bases and J by 8 bases, leaving 17 bases between them.